A selection of T cell receptor beta chains follows, all from one sample in a study of technical replicates of blood from several donors. Only in-frame clones appear in the TCRdb table, and some are missing; sequencing was by immunoSEQ multiplex PCR. The sample lists about 66,000 clones; roughly 90% were seen once. The sequencing input was PBMCs. The receptors derive from a human donor in good health. Some clones in this sample may be carry-over from other donors' samples. CDR3s include the opening cysteine and the closing phenylalanine or tryptophan. The order of the fields is D gene, V gene, J gene, clone size, CDR3 protein, CDR3 DNA. D genes are given only for firm matches. The size field is filled for only some rows; it gives once, few, many or a size class.

d_gene: TRBD1
v_gene: TRBV30
j_gene: TRBJ1-1
abundance: few
CDR3aa: CAWSAQGSGEAFF
CDR3nt: TGTGCCTGGAGTGCACAGGGGTCTGGTGAAGCTTTCTTT

d_gene: -
v_gene: TRBV7-9
j_gene: TRBJ2-3
abundance: once
CDR3aa: CASSPGRGKDTQYF
CDR3nt: TGTGCCAGCAGTCCGGGACGGGGGAAGGATACGCAGTATTTT

d_gene: TRBD2
v_gene: TRBV5-4
j_gene: TRBJ2-2
abundance: -
CDR3aa: CASRLGLAGSNTGELFF
CDR3nt: TGTGCCAGCAGACTGGGACTAGCGGGATCGAACACCGGGGAGCTGTTTTTT

d_gene: -
v_gene: TRBV6-1
j_gene: TRBJ2-1
abundance: -
CDR3aa: CASRGGWVGQFF
CDR3nt: TGTGCCAGCAGAGGCGGATGGGTAGGACAGTTCTTC

d_gene: TRBD2
v_gene: TRBV10-1
j_gene: TRBJ2-3
abundance: -
CDR3aa: CASNIAGGHSTDTQYF
CDR3nt: TGCGCCAGCAATATTGCGGGGGGGCATAGCACAGATACGCAGTATTTT

d_gene: -
v_gene: TRBV18
j_gene: TRBJ1-1
abundance: -
CDR3aa: CASGTGLNTEAFF
CDR3nt: TGTGCCAGCGGAACAGGGCTGAACACTGAAGCTTTCTTT

d_gene: -
v_gene: TRBV5-1
j_gene: TRBJ2-7
abundance: -
CDR3aa: CASSSEIATREQYF
CDR3nt: TGCGCCAGCAGCTCCGAAATAGCGACCAGGGAGCAGTACTTC

d_gene: -
v_gene: TRBV10-3
j_gene: TRBJ1-6
abundance: -
CDR3aa: CAISRGEGFNSPLHF
CDR3nt: TGTGCCATCTCGCGGGGGGAGGGGTTCAATTCACCCCTCCACTTT

d_gene: -
v_gene: TRBV6-5
j_gene: TRBJ1-1
abundance: -
CDR3aa: CASNRDGNTEAFF
CDR3nt: TGTGCCAGCAACCGGGATGGGAACACTGAAGCTTTCTTT

d_gene: TRBD2
v_gene: TRBV19
j_gene: TRBJ2-7
abundance: -
CDR3aa: CASSRIAGGGYEQYF
CDR3nt: TGTGCCAGTAGCAGAATAGCGGGAGGAGGCTACGAGCAGTACTTC

d_gene: TRBD2
v_gene: TRBV5-1
j_gene: TRBJ2-3
abundance: -
CDR3aa: CASSAAVLAGVGTDTQYF
CDR3nt: TGCGCCAGCAGCGCGGCGGTACTAGCGGGAGTGGGCACAGATACGCAGTATTTT

d_gene: -
v_gene: TRBV6-5
j_gene: TRBJ1-2
abundance: once
CDR3aa: CASSYDSNYGYTF
CDR3nt: TGTGCCAGCAGTTATGACTCTAACTATGGCTACACCTTC

d_gene: -
v_gene: TRBV12-5
j_gene: TRBJ1-3
abundance: -
CDR3aa: CASGLVRGGAGNTIYF
CDR3nt: TGTGCTAGTGGTTTGGTAAGGGGGGGAGCTGGAAACACCATATATTTT

d_gene: -
v_gene: TRBV7-9
j_gene: TRBJ1-4
abundance: once
CDR3aa: CASSLGQANEKLFF
CDR3nt: TGTGCCAGCAGCTTAGGACAGGCTAATGAAAAACTGTTTTTT

d_gene: -
v_gene: TRBV4-3
j_gene: TRBJ1-4
abundance: -
CDR3aa: CASSPFLGRLFF
CDR3nt: TGCGCCAGCAGCCCCTTCTTGGGGCGGCTGTTTTTT

d_gene: TRBD1
v_gene: TRBV7-9
j_gene: TRBJ1-2
abundance: -
CDR3aa: CASSSTSTGSYGYTF
CDR3nt: TGTGCCAGCAGCTCCACCTCGACAGGGAGTTATGGCTACACCTTC

d_gene: -
v_gene: TRBV7-3
j_gene: TRBJ2-1
abundance: -
CDR3aa: CASSLMSSYNEQFF
CDR3nt: TGTGCCAGCAGCTTAATGAGTTCCTACAATGAGCAGTTCTTC

d_gene: -
v_gene: TRBV5-1
j_gene: TRBJ1-2
abundance: -
CDR3aa: CASRPDSTSGGYTF
CDR3nt: TGCGCCAGCAGACCTGACAGTACCTCAGGTGGCTACACCTTC

d_gene: -
v_gene: TRBV4-3
j_gene: TRBJ2-5
abundance: -
CDR3aa: CASSQEGTGLQETQYF
CDR3nt: TGCGCCAGCAGCCAAGAGGGAACAGGCCTACAAGAGACCCAGTACTTC

d_gene: TRBD1
v_gene: TRBV4-1
j_gene: TRBJ1-2
abundance: once
CDR3aa: CASSQEGPGGSYGYTF
CDR3nt: TGCGCCAGCAGCCAAGAGGGGCCAGGGGGGAGCTATGGCTACACCTTC

d_gene: -
v_gene: TRBV4-3
j_gene: TRBJ2-1
abundance: -
CDR3aa: CASRWNIQSGNEQFF
CDR3nt: TGCGCCAGCAGATGGAATATACAATCGGGTAATGAGCAGTTCTTC

d_gene: TRBD1
v_gene: TRBV5-1
j_gene: TRBJ1-3
abundance: -
CDR3aa: CASSRDRSGNTIYF
CDR3nt: TGCGCCAGCAGCCGGGACAGGTCTGGAAACACCATATATTTT

d_gene: TRBD1
v_gene: TRBV6-1
j_gene: TRBJ2-7
abundance: -
CDR3aa: CASSATTWTGDYEQYF
CDR3nt: TGTGCCAGCAGTGCTACAACTTGGACAGGGGACTACGAGCAGTACTTC

d_gene: -
v_gene: TRBV4-2
j_gene: TRBJ2-7
abundance: -
CDR3aa: CASSQVEDLSSYEQYF
CDR3nt: TGTGCCAGCAGCCAAGTAGAGGACTTGAGCTCCTACGAGCAGTACTTC

d_gene: -
v_gene: TRBV29-1
j_gene: TRBJ1-1
abundance: few
CDR3aa: CSGTFVGANTEAFF
CDR3nt: TGCAGCGGCACCTTCGTAGGGGCTAACACTGAAGCTTTCTTT

d_gene: TRBD1
v_gene: TRBV5-4
j_gene: TRBJ2-1
abundance: -
CDR3aa: CASSPRQGKYNEQFF
CDR3nt: TGTGCCAGCAGCCCGAGACAGGGGAAGTACAATGAGCAGTTCTTC

d_gene: TRBD1
v_gene: TRBV6-1
j_gene: TRBJ1-5
abundance: -
CDR3aa: CASRTTGAFSPQHF
CDR3nt: TGTGCCAGCAGAACGACAGGGGCCTTTTCGCCCCAGCATTTT

d_gene: TRBD1
v_gene: TRBV19
j_gene: TRBJ2-6
abundance: -
CDR3aa: CASRGQGGLASGANVLTF
CDR3nt: TGTGCCAGTAGAGGACAGGGAGGATTAGCCTCTGGGGCCAACGTCCTGACTTTC

d_gene: TRBD1
v_gene: TRBV14
j_gene: TRBJ2-7
abundance: -
CDR3aa: CASSLRTGSTGEQYF
CDR3nt: TGTGCCAGCAGCCTGCGGACAGGGAGTACCGGCGAGCAGTACTTC

d_gene: -
v_gene: TRBV6-5
j_gene: TRBJ2-7
abundance: -
CDR3aa: CASRPGAGPTYEQYF
CDR3nt: TGTGCCAGCAGACCTGGGGCAGGACCCACCTACGAGCAGTACTTC

d_gene: TRBD2
v_gene: TRBV7-2
j_gene: TRBJ2-3
abundance: -
CDR3aa: CASSLRLAASTDTQYF
CDR3nt: TGTGCCAGCAGCCTCAGACTAGCGGCGAGCACAGATACGCAGTATTTT

d_gene: -
v_gene: TRBV6-6
j_gene: TRBJ2-1
abundance: -
CDR3aa: CASTEKSSYNEQFF
CDR3nt: TGTGCCAGCACTGAGAAGAGCTCCTACAATGAGCAGTTCTTC

d_gene: -
v_gene: TRBV4-2
j_gene: TRBJ1-3
abundance: -
CDR3aa: CASSHPDLASGNTIYF
CDR3nt: TGTGCCAGCAGCCACCCAGACTTAGCCTCTGGAAACACCATATATTTT

d_gene: TRBD1
v_gene: TRBV6-1
j_gene: TRBJ2-5
abundance: -
CDR3aa: CASSSGRGTGETQYF
CDR3nt: TGTGCCAGCAGCTCAGGACGGGGGACAGGAGAGACCCAGTACTTC

d_gene: TRBD1
v_gene: TRBV6-1
j_gene: TRBJ1-1
abundance: -
CDR3aa: CASSEGTGATEAFF
CDR3nt: TGTGCCAGCAGTGAAGGGACAGGCGCCACTGAAGCTTTCTTT

d_gene: TRBD2
v_gene: TRBV5-4
j_gene: TRBJ2-2
abundance: -
CDR3aa: CASSVTSGGAGTGELFF
CDR3nt: TGTGCCAGCAGCGTGACTAGCGGGGGGGCCGGAACCGGGGAGCTGTTTTTT

d_gene: TRBD2
v_gene: TRBV4-2
j_gene: TRBJ2-1
abundance: -
CDR3aa: CASSQEAGVRNEQFF
CDR3nt: TGTGCCAGCAGCCAGGAGGCGGGAGTAAGGAATGAGCAGTTCTTC

d_gene: -
v_gene: TRBV5-1
j_gene: TRBJ1-3
abundance: -
CDR3aa: CASSLSRGGTIYF
CDR3nt: TGCGCCAGCAGCTTGAGCAGGGGTGGCACCATATATTTT

d_gene: -
v_gene: TRBV19
j_gene: TRBJ1-6
abundance: -
CDR3aa: CASSIDTGPGYDRPLHF
CDR3nt: TGTGCCAGTAGTATAGATACAGGGCCGGGGTATGATAGACCCCTCCACTTT

d_gene: -
v_gene: TRBV21-1
j_gene: TRBJ2-7
abundance: -
CDR3aa: CASSVPTRRGGYYEQYF
CDR3nt: TGTGCCAGCAGCGTCCCAACGCGGCGGGGGGGATACTACGAGCAGTACTTC

d_gene: -
v_gene: TRBV7-2
j_gene: TRBJ2-6
abundance: once
CDR3aa: CASSLNQVSGANVLTF
CDR3nt: TGTGCCAGCAGCTTAAATCAGGTCTCTGGGGCCAACGTCCTGACTTTC

d_gene: -
v_gene: TRBV4-2
j_gene: TRBJ1-2
abundance: -
CDR3aa: CASSQSYSQGVGYGYTF
CDR3nt: TGTGCCAGCAGTCAATCCTATTCACAGGGCGTTGGCTATGGCTACACCTTC

d_gene: TRBD1
v_gene: TRBV25-1
j_gene: TRBJ2-7
abundance: -
CDR3aa: CASSVRTGYSSYEQYF
CDR3nt: TGTGCCAGCAGTGTCAGGACAGGTTATAGCTCCTACGAGCAGTACTTC

d_gene: TRBD1
v_gene: TRBV5-5
j_gene: TRBJ1-6
abundance: few
CDR3aa: CASTSWGGQGGSPLHF
CDR3nt: TGTGCCAGCACCTCCTGGGGGGGACAGGGAGGTTCACCCCTCCACTTT

d_gene: TRBD1
v_gene: TRBV11-1
j_gene: TRBJ2-5
abundance: -
CDR3aa: CASRRDSLETQYF
CDR3nt: TGTGCCAGCAGAAGGGACAGCTTAGAGACCCAGTACTTC

d_gene: -
v_gene: TRBV4-3
j_gene: TRBJ2-5
abundance: -
CDR3aa: CASSQDLQRGKQTQYF
CDR3nt: TGCGCCAGCAGCCAAGATCTCCAGAGAGGGAAGCAGACCCAGTACTTC

d_gene: -
v_gene: TRBV14
j_gene: TRBJ2-7
abundance: -
CDR3aa: CASSQDVREQYF
CDR3nt: TGTGCCAGCAGCCAAGACGTCAGGGAGCAGTACTTC

d_gene: -
v_gene: TRBV18
j_gene: TRBJ1-4
abundance: -
CDR3aa: CASSPGHTGEKLFF
CDR3nt: TGTGCCAGCTCGCCGGGACATACAGGGGAAAAACTGTTTTTT

d_gene: TRBD1
v_gene: TRBV2
j_gene: TRBJ1-2
abundance: -
CDR3aa: CASSEEQGVGGYTF
CDR3nt: TGTGCCAGCAGTGAAGAGCAGGGGGTAGGTGGCTACACCTTC

d_gene: -
v_gene: TRBV7-3
j_gene: TRBJ1-2
abundance: -
CDR3aa: CASSMGQGGGYTF
CDR3nt: TGTGCCAGCAGCATGGGGCAGGGTGGGGGCTACACCTTC